This entry concerns a single TCR beta chain. No antigen is known for it. These data originate in a study of early T cells in non-severe SARS-CoV-2 infection. Whole-study results and caveats: The study's VDJdb matching favored anti-spike CD8 responses and missed private and CD4 specificities.

J was trimmed by 8 bases and V by 7 bases; bases with no gene match: 11. This CDR3 is 14 amino acids long. The germline V gene has CDR1 SQVTM and CDR2 ANQGSEA. Each cDNA molecule carried a unique molecular identifier. TCRdb fed the 5' RACE reads into MiXCR, producing one record per CDR3 protein. The table records more than 95,000 distinct CDR3 sequences, 8% to 13% of them present only once. The sequence was collected from an adult who was a healthcare worker with PCR-confirmed SARS-CoV-2 infection or an uninfected control (not recorded which). The chain is built from TRBV29-1 and TRBJ2-1; TRBD2 matches at 10 bases. Sample: whole blood, taken at baseline. This CDR3 reads CSAMKREGLDEQFF. The CDR3 nucleotides are TGCAGCGCTATGAAGCGGGAGGGGTTAGATGAGCAGTTCTTC.